The present entry profiles one T cell receptor (beta chain) with its context. The germline V and J ends were trimmed by 1 base and 7 bases, with 12 bases remaining between them. CDR1 and CDR2 (germline): SGHRS, YFSETQ. There are 15 residues in the CDR3. The data derive from a study of T cells in Graves' hyperthyroidism and ophthalmopathy. At the level of the study: Initial diagnosis, before any treatment, was when peripheral blood was collected.

Authors of the study amplified TCR beta CDR3 regions from RNA transcripts. The TCR CDR3 first-round RT-PCR relied on the HTBI primer set. TCRdb redid the calling of the multiplex PCR reads with MiXCR, one entry per CDR3 protein. There are over 500,000 distinct CDR3 sequences in the sample; 13% to 15% occur only once, and approximately 14% lies in the top ten. Source material: blood. The gene calls are TRBV5-1 and TRBJ1-6, with no clear D. The origin of this receptor is a middle-aged woman with Graves' hyperthyroidism. The CDR3 region has the DNA TGCGCCAGCAGCTTGTACACCACCACCAATTCACCCCTCCACTTT. It encodes CASSLYTTTNSPLHF.